These T cell receptor beta chains were read from a single sample in a study of blood T cell repertoires in COVID-19. The data were produced by immunoSEQ multiplex PCR, yet TCRdb's version contains in-frame clones alone and is incomplete. This table has around 60,000 clones, about four fifths appearing once. Sequencing was performed on peripheral blood. Receptors were obtained from a man between 60 and 70 years old with COVID-19, enrolled during active disease. The CDR3 runs from the conserved cysteine through the conserved F or W. D genes are given only for firm matches. Clone sizes are given selectively: once, few, many, or a class where the clone is expanded.

abundance	d_gene	v_gene	j_gene	CDR3aa	CDR3nt
.	.	TRBV6-5	TRBJ1-5	CASSYSSGNNQPQHF	TGTGCCAGCAGTTACTCGTCGGGAAACAATCAGCCCCAGCATTTT
.	TRBD2	TRBV29-1	TRBJ2-2	CSVDVRGGPGELFF	TGCAGCGTTGATGTGCGGGGGGGCCCTGGGGAGCTGTTTTTT
.	.	TRBV25-1	TRBJ2-2	CASSLLIDTGELFF	TGTGCCAGCAGTTTGCTCATAGACACCGGGGAGCTGTTTTTT
.	.	TRBV2	TRBJ1-3	CASSVGGPLSGNTIYF	TGTGCCAGCAGTGTCGGGGGGCCCCTCTCTGGAAACACCATATATTTT
.	TRBD1	TRBV3-1/TRBV3-2	TRBJ1-5	CASSQASGTGGPQPQHF	TGTGCCAGCAGCCAAGCTTCCGGGACAGGGGGCCCTCAGCCCCAGCATTTT
.	.	TRBV11-3	TRBJ1-2	CASRAASGQTNNYGYTF	TGTGCCAGCAGGGCCGCTTCAGGACAGACAAATAACTATGGCTACACCTTC
.	.	TRBV21-1	TRBJ2-3	CASSKRRGGRNTQYF	TGTGCCAGCAGCAAACGTAGGGGGGGCCGGAATACGCAGTATTTT
.	TRBD1	TRBV27	TRBJ2-3	CASSIQGAYTQYF	TGTGCCAGCAGTATACAGGGGGCTTATACGCAGTATTTT
.	TRBD1	TRBV3-1/TRBV3-2	TRBJ2-2	CASSQVVRTGSYTGELFF	TGTGCCAGCAGCCAAGTTGTAAGGACAGGGTCTTACACCGGGGAGCTGTTTTTT
.	TRBD1	TRBV6-5	TRBJ2-5	CASSYGTGEETQYF	TGTGCCAGCAGTTACGGGACAGGAGAAGAGACCCAGTACTTC
.	.	TRBV30	TRBJ1-5	CAWNAGSNQPQHF	TGTGCCTGGAATGCAGGGAGCAATCAGCCCCAGCATTTT
.	TRBD1	TRBV5-5	TRBJ1-5	CASSGGQGVGSNQPQHF	TGTGCCAGCAGCGGGGGACAGGGGGTGGGGAGCAATCAGCCCCAGCATTTT
.	.	TRBV12-3/TRBV12-4	TRBJ2-7	CASIDTISYEQYF	TGTGCCAGCATAGATACCATTTCCTACGAGCAGTACTTC
.	.	TRBV5-4	TRBJ2-5	CASSISWGGQQETQYF	TGTGCCAGCAGCATATCCTGGGGGGGCCAGCAAGAGACCCAGTACTTC
.	TRBD2	TRBV4-2	TRBJ2-5	CASSQSGGAETQYF	TGTGCCAGCAGCCAGAGCGGGGGGGCGGAGACCCAGTACTTC
few	TRBD2	TRBV19	TRBJ2-2	CASSTLAGAGELFF	TGTGCCAGTAGCACTTTAGCGGGAGCCGGGGAGCTGTTTTTT
.	TRBD1	TRBV6-5	TRBJ2-2	CASRNTGVTGELFF	TGTGCCAGCAGGAATACAGGGGTCACCGGGGAGCTGTTTTTT
.	.	TRBV7-2	TRBJ2-1	CASSPRRYNEQFF	TGTGCCAGCAGCCCCCGGAGGTACAATGAGCAGTTCTTC
.	.	TRBV6-5	TRBJ1-1	CASSYSRGGTEAFF	TGTGCCAGCAGTTACTCGAGGGGAGGGACTGAAGCTTTCTTT
.	.	TRBV6-1	TRBJ2-7	CASSESFGRYEQYF	TGTGCCAGCAGTGAATCGTTCGGGAGATACGAGCAGTACTTC
.	.	TRBV12-5	TRBJ2-7	CASGLVRDRQSCEQYF	TGTGCTAGTGGTTTGGTCCGAGACAGACAGAGCTGCGAGCAGTACTTC
few	.	TRBV1	TRBJ2-7	CTSSESGLAGGEQYF	TGCACCAGCAGCGAGTCGGGACTAGCGGGGGGGGAGCAGTACTTC
.	TRBD1	TRBV19	TRBJ2-3	CASSSLGTGGTDTQYF	TGTGCCAGTAGTTCCCTGGGGACAGGGGGCACAGATACGCAGTATTTT
.	TRBD2	TRBV6-1	TRBJ2-7	CASSEGGGTDYEQYF	TGTGCCAGCAGTGAAGGGGGGGGGACCGACTACGAGCAGTACTTC
.	.	TRBV24-1	TRBJ2-3	CATSAGLPTDTQYF	TGTGCCACCAGTGCGGGACTTCCCACAGATACGCAGTATTTT
.	.	TRBV2	TRBJ2-5	CASNLQGRGETQYF	TGTGCCAGCAACCTACAGGGAAGAGGGGAGACCCAGTACTTC
.	.	TRBV6-6	TRBJ2-5	CASTRRAEGETQYF	TGTGCCAGCACCCGGAGGGCCGAAGGAGAGACCCAGTACTTC
.	.	TRBV20-1	TRBJ2-2	CSASVAGELFF	TGCAGTGCTAGCGTCGCCGGGGAGCTGTTTTTT
.	.	TRBV19	TRBJ1-3	CASSISGAGNTIYF	TGTGCCAGTAGTATATCAGGGGCCGGAAACACCATATATTTT
.	.	TRBV12-3/TRBV12-4	TRBJ2-1	CASSPRGLEQFF	TGTGCCAGCAGCCCGAGAGGGCTTGAGCAGTTCTTC
once	.	TRBV4-1	TRBJ2-6	CASSRPTVSGWANVLTF	TGCGCCAGCAGCCGCCCGACAGTTTCGGGCTGGGCCAACGTCCTGACTTTC
.	TRBD1	TRBV30	TRBJ1-1	CAWTPVRGTAEAFF	TGTGCCTGGACCCCCGTCAGGGGGACGGCTGAAGCTTTCTTT
.	TRBD2	TRBV5-4	TRBJ2-3	CASSFPSGESTDTQYF	TGTGCCAGCAGCTTCCCTAGCGGGGAAAGCACAGATACGCAGTATTTT
.	.	TRBV2	TRBJ1-6	CASTRRGPNSPLHF	TGTGCCAGCACGCGGCGGGGGCCTAATTCACCCCTCCACTTT
.	.	TRBV7-9	TRBJ2-1	CASSLVGGNEQFF	TGTGCCAGCAGCTTAGTAGGCGGCAATGAGCAGTTCTTC
.	.	TRBV18	TRBJ2-5	CASSPARGGETQYF	TGTGCCAGCTCACCAGCAAGGGGCGGTGAGACCCAGTACTTC
.	TRBD2	TRBV10-1	TRBJ2-2	CASSGGEGPDGELFF	TGCGCCAGCAGTGGCGGGGAGGGCCCTGACGGGGAGCTGTTTTTT
.	.	TRBV6-5	TRBJ1-2	CASSYQSGPPYGYTF	TGTGCCAGCAGTTACCAATCAGGGCCTCCGTATGGCTACACCTTC
once	TRBD1	TRBV5-5	TRBJ2-2	CASSWGTGNTGELFF	TGTGCCAGCAGCTGGGGGACAGGGAACACCGGGGAGCTGTTTTTT
.	TRBD2	TRBV19	TRBJ2-4	CASQDTGGLAKNIQYF	TGTGCCAGCCAGGATACGGGAGGTCTAGCCAAAAACATTCAGTACTTC
.	TRBD1	TRBV2	TRBJ1-4	CASSPGQGNEKLFF	TGTGCCAGCAGCCCCGGACAGGGGAATGAAAAACTGTTTTTT
.	TRBD1	TRBV5-1	TRBJ1-2	CASSGQDNNYGYTF	TGCGCCAGCAGTGGACAGGACAACAACTATGGCTACACCTTC
.	TRBD1	TRBV6-5	TRBJ1-1	CASRGQLNTEAFF	TGTGCCAGCAGGGGACAGCTGAACACTGAAGCTTTCTTT
.	.	TRBV4-1	TRBJ2-4	CACGAASTNIQYF	TGCGCCTGCGGGGCAGCTAGCACAAACATTCAGTACTTC
.	.	TRBV7-9	TRBJ1-1	CASSSRSLRMNTEAFF	TGTGCCAGCAGCTCGCGGTCGTTACGGATGAACACTGAAGCTTTCTTT
.	.	TRBV2	TRBJ1-2	CASSSSGIYGYTF	TGTGCCAGCAGTTCATCGGGGATCTATGGCTACACCTTC
.	TRBD1	TRBV29-1	TRBJ1-1	CSVQQGGRPEAFF	TGCAGCGTTCAACAGGGGGGTCGGCCTGAAGCTTTCTTT
few	TRBD1	TRBV12-3/TRBV12-4	TRBJ2-1	CATGQGDEQFF	TGTGCCACGGGACAGGGAGATGAGCAGTTCTTC
.	TRBD2	TRBV15	TRBJ2-5	CATSSGLAGAGGETQYF	TGTGCCACCAGCAGTGGACTAGCGGGGGCGGGAGGGGAGACCCAGTACTTC
.	TRBD2	TRBV4-2	TRBJ2-3	CASSQVAGATGGTDTQYF	TGTGCCAGCAGCCAAGTAGCGGGAGCCACCGGAGGCACAGATACGCAGTATTTT
.	.	TRBV9	TRBJ1-1	CARGQGFLWNTEAFF	TGTGCCAGGGGTCAGGGGTTTTTATGGAACACTGAAGCTTTCTTT
.	.	TRBV6-5	TRBJ1-1	CASSYSGGNTEAFF	TGTGCCAGCAGTTACTCTGGCGGGAACACTGAAGCTTTCTTT
.	.	TRBV7-9	TRBJ1-3	CASSLGGAGNTIYF	TGTGCCAGCAGCTTAGGGGGGGCTGGAAACACCATATATTTT
.	TRBD1	TRBV10-3	TRBJ2-7	CAISENFGTGDLYEQYF	TGTGCCATCAGTGAAAACTTTGGGACAGGGGATCTGTACGAGCAGTACTTC
.	TRBD2	TRBV6-4	TRBJ2-1	CASSEKGLAGDNEQFF	TGTGCCAGCAGCGAGAAGGGACTAGCGGGAGACAATGAGCAGTTCTTC
.	TRBD2	TRBV9	TRBJ2-3	CASSVAVTSGGDTQYF	TGTGCCAGCAGCGTAGCTGTTACTAGCGGGGGCGATACGCAGTATTTT
.	TRBD2	TRBV19	TRBJ2-2	CASSAGLLNTGELFF	TGTGCCAGTAGTGCGGGACTATTGAACACCGGGGAGCTGTTTTTT